These T cell receptor beta chains were read from a single sample in a study of cytomegalovirus exposure and HLA in healthy donors. Assay used: immunoSEQ multiplex PCR; TCRdb lists only in-frame clones, some missing. The sample has 120,000 or so clones; about 85% are singletons. Sequenced sample: PBMCs. Source of these receptors: a woman aged 25 to 39 in good health and CMV-seronegative. CDR3s include the opening cysteine and the closing phenylalanine or tryptophan. The D gene is left open where the match is weak. Size values are once, few and many counts, or a class for expanded clones, and some rows have none.

V gene,clone size,J gene,D gene,CDR3 DNA,CDR3 protein
TRBV7-2,NA,TRBJ2-3,NA,TGTGCCAGCAGCTTAGTCCTGACAGGTTCAGAAACGCAGTATTTT,CASSLVLTGSETQYF
TRBV5-6,NA,TRBJ2-3,TRBD1,TGTGCCAGCAGCCGCCCGCTGGGGGCAGGGGGCCATCCAGATACGCAGTATTTT,CASSRPLGAGGHPDTQYF
TRBV25-1,NA,TRBJ1-1,TRBD1,TGTGCCAGCAGCGGGACAGGGTTTACTGAAGCTTTCTTT,CASSGTGFTEAFF
TRBV19,once,TRBJ2-7,TRBD1,TGTGCCAGTACCCCACCGGGACAGGGACGGGCCGAGCAGTACTTC,CASTPPGQGRAEQYF
TRBV4-1,NA,TRBJ1-1,NA,TGCGCCAGCAGCCAAGCAGGGGAAAACACTGAAGCTTTCTTT,CASSQAGENTEAFF
TRBV5-6,NA,TRBJ1-1,TRBD1,TGTGCCAGCAGCCTCCGACCGGGACAGGGCACTGAAGCTTTCTTT,CASSLRPGQGTEAFF
TRBV12-5,NA,TRBJ1-2,NA,TGTGCTAGTGGTTTGGTACCAAGTGGGCAGGGCTATGGCTACACCTTC,CASGLVPSGQGYGYTF
TRBV4-3,NA,TRBJ2-7,TRBD1,TGCGCCAGCAGCCAACGGACAGGGGTCGAGCAGTACTTC,CASSQRTGVEQYF
TRBV5-1,NA,TRBJ2-5,TRBD2,TGCGCCAGCAGCTCCGGGGGGGGCCTTGAGACCCAGTACTTC,CASSSGGGLETQYF
TRBV5-1,NA,TRBJ2-7,NA,TGCGCCAGCAGCTCCGGGACTTCCTACGAGCAGTACTTC,CASSSGTSYEQYF
TRBV5-1,NA,TRBJ2-1,TRBD2,TGCGCCAGCAGCTTCCTGGGACTAGCGGGGACCCCTTCCTACAATGAGCAGTTCTTC,CASSFLGLAGTPSYNEQFF
TRBV5-1,NA,TRBJ2-7,NA,TGCGCCAGCAGCTTGGCGGGCTCCTACGAGCAGTACTTC,CASSLAGSYEQYF
TRBV9,NA,TRBJ2-3,TRBD2,TGTGCCAGCAGCGTAGGGCTAGCGGGGGGAGATACGCAGTATTTT,CASSVGLAGGDTQYF
TRBV11-2,NA,TRBJ2-2,TRBD1,TGTGCCAGCAGCATGCTACAGGGGGCCGGGGAGCTGTTTTTT,CASSMLQGAGELFF
TRBV5-4,NA,TRBJ2-1,TRBD1,TGTGCCAGCAGCACCGGGACAGACAATGAGCAGTTCTTC,CASSTGTDNEQFF
TRBV30,NA,TRBJ2-2,TRBD1,TGTGCCTGGGGGACAGCCGGCGTGGGCGGGGAGCTGTTTTTT,CAWGTAGVGGELFF
TRBV6-1,NA,TRBJ2-2,TRBD1,TGTGCCAGCAGTGACAGGGGGCTTATCACCGGGGAGCTGTTTTTT,CASSDRGLITGELFF
TRBV2,NA,TRBJ2-5,NA,TGTGCCAGCGGTGACAACCAAGAGACCCAGTACTTC,CASGDNQETQYF
TRBV5-5,NA,TRBJ2-7,NA,TGTGCCAGCAGCTTGGTGAGCGGGGGGACAGGGGCCTACGAGCAGTACTTC,CASSLVSGGTGAYEQYF
TRBV18,NA,TRBJ1-4,NA,TGTGCCAGCTCACGGGCGGGTCTTCGAGAAGAAAAACTGTTTTTT,CASSRAGLREEKLFF
TRBV7-2,NA,TRBJ2-7,TRBD1,TGTGCCAGCAGCTTAACAGGGGGCTACGAGCAGTACTTC,CASSLTGGYEQYF
TRBV19,NA,TRBJ1-1,NA,TGTGCCAGTAGTATCCACGCAGGGGACAACACTGAAGCTTTCTTT,CASSIHAGDNTEAFF
TRBV19,NA,TRBJ2-1,NA,TGTGCCACCTCGCCAGGGTTGTACAATGAGCAGTTCTTC,CATSPGLYNEQFF
TRBV4-1,NA,TRBJ1-4,NA,TGCGCCAGCAGCCCCCGGGAGGGTACTGAAAAACTGTTTTTT,CASSPREGTEKLFF
TRBV11-3,NA,TRBJ2-1,NA,TGTGCCAGCAGCTTAGGGCGGCTCTACAATGAGCAGTTCTTC,CASSLGRLYNEQFF
TRBV10-2,NA,TRBJ2-5,NA,TGCGCCAGCAGTGAGCCGGGACATCAAAAGACCCAGTACTTC,CASSEPGHQKTQYF
TRBV6-1,NA,TRBJ1-2,TRBD1,TGTGCCAGCATGACAGGGGATTGGGGCTACACCTTC,CASMTGDWGYTF
TRBV5-6,NA,TRBJ2-5,TRBD1,TGTGCCAGCAGCCCGGACAGGTCGCAACAAGAGACCCAGTACTTC,CASSPDRSQQETQYF
TRBV11-2,NA,TRBJ2-1,TRBD2,TGTGCCAGCAGCCTAACTAGCGGGGGGGCCGGTGAGCAGTTCTTC,CASSLTSGGAGEQFF